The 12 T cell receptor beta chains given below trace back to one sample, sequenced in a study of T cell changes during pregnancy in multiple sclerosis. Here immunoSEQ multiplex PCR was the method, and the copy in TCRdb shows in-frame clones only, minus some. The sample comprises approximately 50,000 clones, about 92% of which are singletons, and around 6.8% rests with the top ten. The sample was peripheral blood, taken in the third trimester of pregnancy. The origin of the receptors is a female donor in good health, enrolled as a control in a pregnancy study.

The DNA of the CDR3 is TGCGCCAGCAGCTTGGCCGTGACAAGCTCCTACAATGAGCAGTTCTTC. This sequence encodes CASSLAVTSSYNEQFF. The chain is built from TRBV5-1 and TRBJ2-1; no firm D call. The CDR3 is made up of 16 amino acids. The ends were cut back, 0 bases at V and 0 bases at J, with 10 bases in the middle. Germline CDR1 is SGHRS and CDR2 is YFSETQ.

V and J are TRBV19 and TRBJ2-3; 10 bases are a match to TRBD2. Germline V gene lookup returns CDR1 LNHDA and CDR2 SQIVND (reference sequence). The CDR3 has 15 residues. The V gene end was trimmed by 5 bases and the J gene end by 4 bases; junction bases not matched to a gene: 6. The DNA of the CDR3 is TGTGCCAGTAGTTCGGCTAGCGGGGGCTCAGATACGCAGTATTTT. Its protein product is CASSSASGGSDTQYF.

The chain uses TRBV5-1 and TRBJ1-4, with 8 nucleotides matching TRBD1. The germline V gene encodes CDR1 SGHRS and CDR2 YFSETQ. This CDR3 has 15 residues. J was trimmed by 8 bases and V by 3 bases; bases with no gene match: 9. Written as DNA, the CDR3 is TGCGCCAGCAGCTCGGAGACAGGGGAGTACGAAAAACTGTTTTTT. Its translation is CASSSETGEYEKLFF.

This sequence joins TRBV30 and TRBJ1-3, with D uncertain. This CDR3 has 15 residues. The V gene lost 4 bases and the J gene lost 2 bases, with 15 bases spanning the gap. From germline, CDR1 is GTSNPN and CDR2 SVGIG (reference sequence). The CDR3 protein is CAWTENPTPGNTIYF. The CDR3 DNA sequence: TGTGCCTGGACAGAAAACCCAACGCCTGGAAACACCATATATTTT.

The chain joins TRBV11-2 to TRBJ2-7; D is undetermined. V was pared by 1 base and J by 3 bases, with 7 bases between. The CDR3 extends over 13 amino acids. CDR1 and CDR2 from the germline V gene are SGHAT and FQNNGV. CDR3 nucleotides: TGTGCCAGCAGCTTAGGAGGTGGCTACGAGCAGTACTTC. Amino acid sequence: CASSLGGGYEQYF. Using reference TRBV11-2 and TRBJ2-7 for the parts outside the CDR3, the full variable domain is EAGVAQSPRYKIIEKRQSVAFWCNPISGHATLYWYQQILGQGPKLLIQFQNNGVVDDSQLPKDRFSAERLKGVDSTLKIQPAKLEDSAVYLCASSLGGGYEQYFGPGTRLTVT.

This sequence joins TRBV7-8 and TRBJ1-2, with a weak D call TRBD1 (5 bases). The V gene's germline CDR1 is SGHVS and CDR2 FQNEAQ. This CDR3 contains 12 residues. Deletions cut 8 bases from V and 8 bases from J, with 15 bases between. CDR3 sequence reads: CASSVGPGGYTF. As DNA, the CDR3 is TGTGCCAGCTCCGTGGGGCCTGGGGGCTACACCTTC.

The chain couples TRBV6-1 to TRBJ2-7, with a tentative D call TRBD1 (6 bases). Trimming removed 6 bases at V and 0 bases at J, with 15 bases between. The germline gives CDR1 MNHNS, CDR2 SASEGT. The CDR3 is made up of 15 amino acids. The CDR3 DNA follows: TGTGCCAGCAGACTCACAGGGATCCCCTCCTACGAGCAGTACTTC. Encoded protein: CASRLTGIPSYEQYF.

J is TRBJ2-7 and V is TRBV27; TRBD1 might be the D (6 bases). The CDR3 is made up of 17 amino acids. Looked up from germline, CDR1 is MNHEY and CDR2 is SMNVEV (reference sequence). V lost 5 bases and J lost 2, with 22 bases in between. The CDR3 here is CASSPRIGQSYTYEQYF. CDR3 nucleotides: TGTGCCAGCAGTCCGAGAATCGGACAGTCGTATACCTACGAGCAGTACTTC.

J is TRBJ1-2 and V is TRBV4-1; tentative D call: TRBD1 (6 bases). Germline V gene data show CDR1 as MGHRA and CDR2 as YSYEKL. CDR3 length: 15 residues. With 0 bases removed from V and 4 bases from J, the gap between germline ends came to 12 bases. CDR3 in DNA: TGCGCCAGCAGCCAAGATCCGGCCAGGGGCTATGGCTACACCTTC. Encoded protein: CASSQDPARGYGYTF.

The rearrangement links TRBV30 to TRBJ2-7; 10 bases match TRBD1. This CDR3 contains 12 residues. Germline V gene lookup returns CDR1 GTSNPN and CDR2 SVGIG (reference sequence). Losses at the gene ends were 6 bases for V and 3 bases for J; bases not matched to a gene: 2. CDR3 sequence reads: CACRTGGYEQYF. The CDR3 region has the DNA TGTGCCTGCAGGACAGGGGGCTACGAGCAGTACTTC.

Written as DNA, the CDR3 is TGTGCCAGCCTACCCAAGACTAGCGGGAGCACAGATACGCAGTATTTT. It specifies CASLPKTSGSTDTQYF. The rearrangement links TRBV2 to TRBJ2-3, with 10 positions matching TRBD2. CDR1 SNHLY and CDR2 FYNNEI come from the germline V gene. The CDR3 is 16 residues long. V lost 8 bases and J lost 0; bases outside the gene matches: 8.

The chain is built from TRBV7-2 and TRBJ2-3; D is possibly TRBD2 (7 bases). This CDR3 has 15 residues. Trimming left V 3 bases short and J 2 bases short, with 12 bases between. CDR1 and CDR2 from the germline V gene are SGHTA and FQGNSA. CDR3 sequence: CASSLRGGHTDTQYF. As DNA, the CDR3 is TGTGCCAGCAGCTTGAGGGGGGGCCACACAGATACGCAGTATTTT.